This T cell receptor beta chain is drawn from a study of cytotoxic CD8 clonotypes in ibrutinib-treated CLL. Sequenced by immunoSEQ multiplex PCR; TCRdb stores in-frame clones only, minus some. The table includes 300,000 to 350,000 clones, about 80% detected once. Germline CDR1 and CDR2: SQVTM and ANQGSEA. The CDR3 is made up of 14 amino acids. V dropped 7 bases and J dropped 7; count of bases not matched to a gene: 12. The sequences come from PBMCs, collected before ibrutinib treatment. The receptor's source is a human donor with chronic lymphocytic leukemia. This chain uses TRBV29-1 with TRBJ2-1; 8 bases match TRBD2. The CDR3 DNA follows: TGCAGCGCGCCCAGCGGGGGAATAAGGAATGAGCAGTTCTTC. Translating gives CSAPSGGIRNEQFF.